This T cell receptor beta chain was identified during a study of type 1 regulatory T cells. Study at large: This in vitro CD4 product, T-allo10, is enriched for Tr1 cells and alloantigen-specific.

TCRdb reprocessed the reads via MiXCR and lists one record per CDR3 protein. The sample lists 25,000 or so distinct CDR3 sequences; over 55% were seen once. T-allo10 cells from the graft donor were described as anergic, host-alloantigen-specific, and alloantigen-specific suppressors. Worth noting for this clonotype: Its antigen is not known.

Per germline, CDR1 MNHEY and CDR2 SMNVEV (reference sequence). CDR3 length: 15 residues. Trimming cost V 6 bases and J 6 bases; bases outside gene matches: 6. This chain links TRBV27 with TRBJ2-1, with 12 bases matching TRBD2. The sequenced material came from cultured T cells, either the whole culture or a sorted T cell fraction (not recorded which). The sample's subset: Tr1-enriched cell product generated in vitro against host alloantigens. This clonotype originated in a human donor in good health. The CDR3 sequence is CASSLAGGPGNEQFF. DNA of the CDR3: TGTGCCAGCAGCCTAGCGGGGGGGCCGGGCAATGAGCAGTTCTTC.